The rows below give T cell receptor beta chains drawn from one sample of a study of human T cells and chemical hapten exposure. TCRdb reprocessed the RACE reads with MiXCR, giving one entry per CDR3 protein. Here the sample spans tens of thousands of distinct CDR3 sequences, around 9.6% being singletons. The sample was whole blood, taken in connection with sensitization to the hapten diphenylcyclopropenone (DPC). All receptors come from a woman aged 40 to 50 with alopecia areata. Some clones in this sample may be carry-over from other donors' samples. The CDR3 runs from the conserved cysteine through the conserved F or W.

v_gene: TRBV7-9
j_gene: TRBJ2-3
CDR3aa: CASSSKIDDRGRTDTQYF

v_gene: TRBV20-1
j_gene: TRBJ2-3
CDR3aa: CSAPRAGHTDTQYF

v_gene: TRBV5-5
j_gene: TRBJ2-1
CDR3aa: CASSPAGTVFYNEQFF

v_gene: TRBV4-1
j_gene: TRBJ2-3
CDR3aa: CASSQDLAGTSADTQYF

v_gene: TRBV28
j_gene: TRBJ1-5
CDR3aa: CASSVRTAGRQPQHF

v_gene: TRBV7-2
j_gene: TRBJ1-2
CDR3aa: CASSTSSAFYGYTF

v_gene: TRBV2
j_gene: TRBJ2-6
CDR3aa: CASSEGPLDENVLTF

v_gene: TRBV7-8
j_gene: TRBJ2-4
CDR3aa: CASSLSVAGRILAKNIQYF

v_gene: TRBV5-5
j_gene: TRBJ1-3
CDR3aa: CASSKGQGGSGNTIYF

v_gene: TRBV4-2
j_gene: TRBJ2-5
CDR3aa: CVSSQGPTGQETQYF

v_gene: TRBV12-3/TRBV12-4
j_gene: TRBJ2-2
CDR3aa: CASSSLTGAHTGELFF